What follows are 11 T cell receptor beta chains derived from one specimen sequenced in a study of tumor-infiltrating lymphocytes in primary liver carcinoma. Germline DNA was also extracted, with blood RNA taken from unsorted whole blood. Making TCR beta cDNA involved approximately 0.5 ug total RNA and a constant-region primer. Three nested multiplex PCR rounds of slightly modified ARM-PCR generated TCR beta libraries. It was with TRBV1-TRBV30 forward primers and a C-beta reverse primer that the first two PCR rounds were run, at about 9 cycles each. TCRdb passed the multiplex PCR reads through MiXCR, listing each CDR3 protein once. This table has hundreds of thousands of distinct CDR3 sequences, 50% to 70% appearing once. Source material: peripheral blood. Receptor source: a man aged 40-50 years with primary liver carcinoma and hepatitis B virus infection.

This clonotype was observed many times. This chain connects TRBV14 to TRBJ2-1; D possibly corresponds to TRBD1 (6 bases). The CDR3 spans 15 residues. The V gene's germline CDR1 is SGHDN and CDR2 FVKESK. V was clipped by 0 bases and J by 7 bases, with 13 bases between them. CDR3 DNA sequence: TGTGCCAGCAGCCAAGAGAGGTTCGGGACAAATGAGCAGTTCTTC. Its protein is CASSQERFGTNEQFF.

Comment on this clonotype: Germline and junction disagree at one end, which may indicate a read error. V is TRBV11-1 and J is TRBJ2-7, with D possibly TRBD2 on 5 matching bases. Germline values: CDR1 SGHAT, CDR2 FQDESV (reference sequence). This CDR3 comprises 15 residues. The CDR3 bases are TGTGCCAGTAGCTTAGCGATTCGGTCAGCCTACGAGCAGCACTTC. Amino acid sequence: CASSLAIRSAYEQHF.

In this sample, this clonotype turned up many times. The V and J genes are TRBV11-1 and TRBJ2-7, with TRBD2 matching 9 bases. The CDR3 is 16 residues long. Per germline, CDR1 SGHAT and CDR2 FQDESV (reference sequence). J was trimmed by 4 bases and V by 5 bases; bases with no gene match: 12. The CDR3 coding sequence is TGTGCCAGCAGCCCCCCTCTAGCGGGGATTGTTTACGAGCAGTACTTC. The encoded protein is CASSPPLAGIVYEQYF.

Remarks on this clonotype: One end of the junction varies from germline; a read error may be responsible. The rearrangement uses TRBV11-2 and TRBJ1-3, with D unclear. Germline V lookup: CDR1 SGHAT, CDR2 FQNNGV. The CDR3 contains 16 residues. The CDR3, as DNA: TGTGCCAGCAGTTTAGTAATCAGAGTCTCTGGAAACACCATATATTTT. Protein product: CASSLVIRVSGNTIYF.

The rearrangement uses TRBV12-3 or TRBV12-4 and TRBJ2-2, with D unresolved. The CDR3 extends over 14 amino acids. V was cut by 6 bases and J by 7 bases, with 15 bases left in between. CDR3 nucleotide sequence: TGTGCCAGCAGATTACGGTTAAGTGGCGGGGAGCTGTTTTTT. Translating gives CASRLRLSGGELFF.

This chain links TRBV2 with TRBJ2-3; 7 nucleotides agree with TRBD1. The CDR3 runs to 15 residues. CDR1 is SNHLY, CDR2 FYNNEI, per germline. J lost 6 bases, V lost 4 bases, and 10 bases had no gene match. The CDR3 loop is CASSADREVSDTQYF. In nucleotides, the CDR3 is TGTGCCAGCAGTGCTGACAGGGAAGTCTCGGATACGCAGTATTTT.

Comments on this clonotype: Since a much larger clone is just one base distant, this may be a read error. The chain carries TRBV6-5 and TRBJ2-7; D is uncertain. Germline CDR1 MNHEY, CDR2 SVGAGI. The CDR3 is 11 amino acids. The CDR3 DNA is TGTGCCAGCGTCGACGTCTACGGGCAGTACTTC. This sequence encodes CASVDVYGQYF.

In regard to this clonotype: An end of the junction does not agree with germline; a read error may underlie this. This rearrangement joins TRBV10-3 to TRBJ2-1; 7 bases align to TRBD2. CDR1 and CDR2 from the germline V gene are ENHRY and SYGVKD. The CDR3 totals 14 residues. This CDR3 reads CATLEREKGGERFF. The DNA of the CDR3 is TGTGCCACCTTAGAGCGGGAAAAGGGAGGCGAGCGGTTTTTC.

A note on this clonotype: A read error may be the cause here, since a much bigger clone is one base away. CDR3 region: CASSEPLAGVHNEQFF. CDR3 nucleotides: TGTGCCAGCAGTGAGCCTCTAGCGGGAGTGCACAATGAGCAGTTCTTC. The chain couples TRBV6-1 to TRBJ2-1; 10 nucleotides line up with TRBD2. The CDR3 extends over 16 amino acids. V was pared by 3 bases and J by 5 bases, with 7 bases of the junction left unmatched. Germline V gene lookup returns CDR1 MNHNS and CDR2 SASEGT.

Turning to this clonotype: This may come from a read error, since a much larger clone is one base off. This chain joins TRBV29-1 and TRBJ1-5; 8 bases line up with TRBD1. Losses at the gene ends were 4 bases for V and 6 bases for J; bases not matched to a gene: 8. The germline V gene has CDR1 SQVTM and CDR2 ANQGSEA. CDR3 length equals 14 residues. CDR3: CSVAQGAFSQPQHF. The CDR3 DNA is TGCAGCGTTGCCCAGGGGGCGTTCAGTCAGCCCCAGCATTTT.

The V gene is TRBV6-2 or TRBV6-3, the J gene TRBJ2-3, with 7 bases matching TRBD1. The CDR3 is made up of 16 amino acids. The germline gives CDR1 MNHEY, CDR2 SVGEGT. Trimming removed 4 bases from V and 8 bases from J; junction bases left unmatched: 15. CDR3: CASSSRHTATGLTQYF. DNA of the CDR3: TGTGCCAGCAGTTCTCGACACACGGCGACAGGGCTTACGCAGTATTTT.